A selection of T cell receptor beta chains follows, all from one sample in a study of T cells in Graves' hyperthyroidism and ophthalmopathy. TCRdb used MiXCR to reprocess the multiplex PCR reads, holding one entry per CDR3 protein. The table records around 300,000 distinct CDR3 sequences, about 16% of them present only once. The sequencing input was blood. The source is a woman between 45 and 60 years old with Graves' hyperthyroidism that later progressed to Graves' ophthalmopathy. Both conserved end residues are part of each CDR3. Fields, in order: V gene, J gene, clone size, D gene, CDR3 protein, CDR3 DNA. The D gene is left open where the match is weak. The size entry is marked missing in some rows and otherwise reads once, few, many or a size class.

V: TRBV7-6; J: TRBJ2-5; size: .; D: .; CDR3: CASSLGQGYSQETQYF; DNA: TGTGCCAGCAGCTTAGGGCAGGGTTATTCGCAAGAGACCCAGTACTTC
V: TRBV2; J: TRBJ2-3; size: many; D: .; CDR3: CASSAQSTDTQYF; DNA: TGTGCCAGCAGTGCGCAGAGCACAGATACGCAGTATTTT
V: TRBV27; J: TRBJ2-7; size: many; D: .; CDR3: CASSRVREQGGEQYF; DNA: TGTGCCAGCAGTAGGGTCCGGGAACAGGGAGGGGAGCAGTACTTC
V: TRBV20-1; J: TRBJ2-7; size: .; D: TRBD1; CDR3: CSASRTGSGYEQYF; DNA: TGCAGTGCTAGCAGGACAGGGAGTGGATACGAGCAGTACTTC
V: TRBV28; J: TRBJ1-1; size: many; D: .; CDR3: CATKKVVSTEAFF; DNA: TGTGCCACAAAAAAAGTGGTTAGCACTGAAGCTTTCTTT
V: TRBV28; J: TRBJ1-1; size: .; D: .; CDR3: CASSPAGRYFNTEAFF; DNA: TGTGCCAGCAGTCCCGCGGGACGTTATTTTAACACTGAAGCTTTCTTT
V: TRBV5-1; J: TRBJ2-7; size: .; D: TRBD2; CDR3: CASSLGLADAYEQYF; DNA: TGCGCCAGCAGCTTGGGACTAGCGGACGCCTACGAGCAGTACTTC
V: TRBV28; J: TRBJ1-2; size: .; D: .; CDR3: CASVEGGGSDGYTF; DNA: TGTGCCAGCGTAGAAGGGGGAGGCTCTGATGGCTACACCTTC
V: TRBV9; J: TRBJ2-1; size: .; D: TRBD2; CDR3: CASSVVNSGTPAQFF; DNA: TGTGCCAGCAGCGTAGTCAATAGCGGGACACCCGCGCAGTTCTTC
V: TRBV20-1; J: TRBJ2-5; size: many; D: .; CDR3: CSATGTPELRETQYF; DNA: TGCAGTGCCACCGGGACACCCGAGCTCAGAGAGACCCAGTACTTC
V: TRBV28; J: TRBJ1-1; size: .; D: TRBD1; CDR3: CASSLPRQGTTEAFF; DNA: TGTGCCAGCAGTTTACCCCGACAGGGTACAACTGAAGCTTTCTTT
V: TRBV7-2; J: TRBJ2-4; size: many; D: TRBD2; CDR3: CASRGLAGGRKNIQYF; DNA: TGTGCCAGCAGGGGGCTAGCGGGAGGCCGTAAAAACATTCAGTACTTC
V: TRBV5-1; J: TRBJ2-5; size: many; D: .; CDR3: CASSLAVIPGEETQYF; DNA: TGCGCCAGCAGCTTGGCAGTAATCCCAGGGGAGGAGACCCAGTACTTC
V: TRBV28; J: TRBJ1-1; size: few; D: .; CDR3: CASGQKGHFEAFF; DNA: TGTGCCAGCGGGCAAAAGGGCCATTTTGAAGCTTTCTTT
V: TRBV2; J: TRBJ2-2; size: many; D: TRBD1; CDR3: CASSTGTGTPGELFF; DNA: TGTGCCAGTTCAACCGGGACAGGGACCCCCGGGGAGCTGTTTTTT
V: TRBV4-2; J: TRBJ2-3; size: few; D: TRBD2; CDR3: CASSQDSLWASGRTDTQYF; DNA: TGTGCCAGCAGCCAAGATAGTCTTTGGGCTAGCGGGAGAACAGATACGCAGTATTTT
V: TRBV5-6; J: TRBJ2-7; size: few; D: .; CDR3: CASSLGAISYEQYF; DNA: TGTGCCAGCAGCTTGGGGGCCATCTCCTACGAGCAGTACTTC
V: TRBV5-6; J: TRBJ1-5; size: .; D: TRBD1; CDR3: CASSLFTGQGLYSNQPQHF; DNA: TGTGCCAGCAGCTTGTTTACGGGACAGGGGCTATATAGCAATCAGCCCCAGCATTTT
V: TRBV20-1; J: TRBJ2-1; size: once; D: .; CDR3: CSARGGRGTYNEQFF; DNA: TGCAGTGCCAGGGGTGGGCGGGGAACCTACAATGAGCAGTTCTTC
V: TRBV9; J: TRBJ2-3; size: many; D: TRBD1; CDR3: CASSGRTGTGSTDTQYF; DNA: TGTGCCAGCAGCGGACGGACCGGGACAGGTAGCACAGATACGCAGTATTTT
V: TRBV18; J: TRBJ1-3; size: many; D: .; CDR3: CASSPRVYAGSGNTIYF; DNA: TGTGCCAGCTCACCACGAGTGTACGCCGGCTCTGGAAACACCATATATTTT
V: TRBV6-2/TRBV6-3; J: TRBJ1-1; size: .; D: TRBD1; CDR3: CASRKTGMGEAFF; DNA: TGTGCCAGCAGGAAGACAGGGATGGGTGAAGCTTTCTTT
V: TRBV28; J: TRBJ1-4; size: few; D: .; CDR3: CASSPYLDELFF; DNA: TGTGCCAGCAGTCCTTATCTAGACGAACTGTTTTTT
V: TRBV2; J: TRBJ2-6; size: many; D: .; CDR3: CASPLTGRMGANVLTF; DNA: TGTGCCAGCCCCTTGACAGGACGAATGGGGGCCAACGTCCTGACTTTC
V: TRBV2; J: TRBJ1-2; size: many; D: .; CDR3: CASMVGESYGYTF; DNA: TGTGCCAGCATGGTGGGTGAGAGCTATGGCTACACCTTC
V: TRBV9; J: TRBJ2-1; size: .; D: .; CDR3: CASSAASGIYNEQFF; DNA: TGTGCCAGCAGCGCCGCTTCAGGTATCTACAATGAGCAGTTCTTC
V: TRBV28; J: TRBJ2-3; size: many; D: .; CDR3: CATAWDTQYF; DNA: TGTGCCACCGCTTGGGATACGCAGTATTTT
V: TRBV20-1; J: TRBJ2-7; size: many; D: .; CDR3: CSASDLGTYEQYF; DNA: TGCAGTGCTAGTGATCTAGGAACCTACGAGCAGTACTTC
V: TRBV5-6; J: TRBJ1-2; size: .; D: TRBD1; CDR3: CASSFRTGANYGYTF; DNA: TGTGCCAGCAGCTTTAGGACAGGGGCCAACTATGGCTACACCTTC
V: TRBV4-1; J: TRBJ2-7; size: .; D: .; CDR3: CASSQGQDPRYEQYF; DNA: TGCGCCAGCAGCCAAGGTCAGGACCCTCGTTACGAGCAGTACTTC
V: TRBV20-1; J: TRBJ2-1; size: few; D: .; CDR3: CSASHGSSYNEQFF; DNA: TGCAGTGCTAGTCACGGGAGCTCCTACAATGAGCAGTTCTTC
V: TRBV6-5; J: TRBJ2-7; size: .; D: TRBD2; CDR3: CASSLREGLHEQYF; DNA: TGTGCCAGCAGCCTGCGGGAGGGCCTACACGAGCAGTACTTC
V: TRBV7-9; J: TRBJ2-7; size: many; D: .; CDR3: CASSLAPAYEQYF; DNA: TGTGCCAGCAGCTTAGCGCCGGCCTACGAGCAGTACTTC
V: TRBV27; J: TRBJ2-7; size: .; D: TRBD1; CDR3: CASSTGTEISYEQYF; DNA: TGTGCCAGCAGTACCGGGACAGAAATCTCCTACGAGCAGTACTTC
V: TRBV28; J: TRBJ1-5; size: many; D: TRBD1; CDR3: CASRGGGQANNQPQHF; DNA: TGTGCCAGCAGGGGAGGGGGACAGGCTAACAATCAGCCCCAGCATTTT
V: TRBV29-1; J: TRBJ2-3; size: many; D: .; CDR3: CSARRGTDTQYF; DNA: TGCAGCGCCAGACGTGGCACAGATACGCAGTATTTT
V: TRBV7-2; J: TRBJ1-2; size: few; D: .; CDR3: CASSPHENYGYTF; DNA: TGTGCCAGCAGCCCACACGAAAACTATGGCTACACCTTC
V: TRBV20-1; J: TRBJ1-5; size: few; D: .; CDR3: CSALSLNQPQHF; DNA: TGCAGTGCTCTAAGTTTGAATCAGCCCCAGCATTTT
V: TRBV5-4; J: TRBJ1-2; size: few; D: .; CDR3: CASSLAGRYGYTF; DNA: TGTGCCAGCAGCTTGGCAGGGAGGTATGGCTACACCTTC
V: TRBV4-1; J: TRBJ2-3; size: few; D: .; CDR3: CASSQVDMGFTDTQYF; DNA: TGCGCCAGCAGCCAGGTCGACATGGGGTTCACAGATACGCAGTATTTT
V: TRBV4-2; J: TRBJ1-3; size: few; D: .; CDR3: CASSQDLTGPEDTIYF; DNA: TGTGCCAGCAGCCAAGATCTGACAGGACCCGAGGACACCATATATTTT
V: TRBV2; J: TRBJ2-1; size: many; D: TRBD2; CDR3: CASSEAGSGDFYNEQFF; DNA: TGTGCCAGCAGTGAAGCGGGTAGCGGGGACTTCTACAATGAGCAGTTCTTC
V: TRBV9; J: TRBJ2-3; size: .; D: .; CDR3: CASSAEGYDTQYF; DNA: TGTGCCAGCAGCGCTGAAGGGTACGATACGCAGTATTTT
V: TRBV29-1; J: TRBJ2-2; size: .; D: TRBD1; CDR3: CSATGGGDTGELFF; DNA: TGCAGCGCAACAGGGGGTGGTGACACCGGGGAGCTGTTTTTT
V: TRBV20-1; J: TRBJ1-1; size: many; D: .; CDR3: CSAYPDMNTEAFF; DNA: TGCAGTGCCTATCCAGACATGAACACTGAAGCTTTCTTT
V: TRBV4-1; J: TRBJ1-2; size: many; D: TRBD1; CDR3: CASSQRGQGYGGYTF; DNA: TGCGCCAGCAGCCAACGGGGACAGGGATATGGTGGCTACACCTTC
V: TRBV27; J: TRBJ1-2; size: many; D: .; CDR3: CASSFSGGANYGYTF; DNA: TGTGCCAGCAGTTTCAGCGGAGGGGCGAACTATGGCTACACCTTC
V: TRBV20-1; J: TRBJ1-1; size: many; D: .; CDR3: CSASSFRQIIRNTEAFF; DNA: TGCAGTGCTTCATCCTTTCGGCAGATTATAAGGAACACTGAAGCTTTCTTT
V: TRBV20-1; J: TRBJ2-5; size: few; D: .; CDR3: CSARARRETQYF; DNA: TGCAGTGCTCGGGCCCGACGCGAGACCCAGTACTTC
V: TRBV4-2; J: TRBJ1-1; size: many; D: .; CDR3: CASSQGSERGNTEAFF; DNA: TGTGCCAGCAGCCAGGGTAGCGAGCGGGGGAACACTGAAGCTTTCTTT
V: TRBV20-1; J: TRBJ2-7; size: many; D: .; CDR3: CSARPPGIYEQYF; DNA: TGCAGTGCTAGACCCCCAGGGATCTACGAGCAGTACTTC
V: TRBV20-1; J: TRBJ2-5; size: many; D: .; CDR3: CSAFGGAGTQYF; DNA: TGCAGTGCTTTCGGCGGAGCGGGGACCCAGTACTTC
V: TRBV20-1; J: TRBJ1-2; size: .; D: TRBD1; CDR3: CSAAGTGGDGYTF; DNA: TGCAGTGCGGCCGGGACAGGGGGCGACGGCTACACCTTC
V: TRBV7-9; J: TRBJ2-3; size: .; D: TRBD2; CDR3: CASSYTSGDTQYF; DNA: TGTGCCAGCAGCTATACTAGCGGGGATACGCAGTATTTT